Here is one TCR beta chain with its context. What it binds is not known. PCR primers comprised 60 Vbeta and 13 Jbeta primers. Produced via immunoSEQ multiplex PCR; TCRdb's table is partial and in-frame only. Altogether about 99,000 clones are present, roughly 83% being singletons, with the ten largest covering around 3%. This entry comes from a study of cytomegalovirus exposure and HLA in healthy donors. Whole-study results and caveats: Exclusion as indistinguishable affected some V segments, including TRBV6-2 and TRBV6-3. DRB1 showed the most TCR associations and HLA-C the fewest in a later analysis, as rates varied by HLA locus. The majority of TCR sequences were rare, yet some public TCRs appeared in many donors.

Though nominally healthy at sampling, donors likely had unrecorded immune exposures. The CDR3 spans 15 residues. CDR1 SNHLY and CDR2 FYNNEI come from the germline V gene. The ends lost 2 bases at V and 13 bases at J; junction bases unmatched: 6. The TCR was taken from a male donor in good health and CMV-seropositive. The rearrangement links TRBV2 to TRBJ2-1, with 15 bases that match TRBD2. Sequenced sample: PBMCs. DNA for the CDR3: TGTGCCAGCAGTGAAATAGGACTAGCGGGGGGGCCCCAGTTCTTC. Translation gives CASSEIGLAGGPQFF.